This T cell receptor beta chain was found in a study of control samples from healthy donors and cancer patients. V lost 0 bases, J lost 8 bases, and 10 bases lay in between. This CDR3 has 13 residues. CDR1 and CDR2 (germline): SGHVS, FQNEAQ. Clones were sequenced by immunoSEQ multiplex PCR, and TCRdb holds only the in-frame ones, with some missing. The repertoire includes about 130,000 clones, roughly 92% of them detected once, and about 0.6% sits in the top ten. The sequenced material came from PBMCs. V gene TRBV7-8 combines with J gene TRBJ1-2, with D unresolved. This sequence originates from a man of 80 years or more with head and neck cancer. The CDR3 DNA reads TGTGCCAGCAGCTTAGCAGGGTGGAAAGGCTACACCTTC. Translating gives CASSLAGWKGYTF.